This TCR beta chain comes out of a study of blood T cell repertoires in COVID-19. Original handling: Reference gene primer amplification gave nucleated cell count estimates. Some clones are missing from TCRdb's copy, which holds only in-frame ones; the method was immunoSEQ multiplex PCR. The V and J calls and the clone size are those of that table, but D and trimming were determined from the DNA. Among 200,000 to 250,000 clones listed, about 80% were seen once. The CDR3 consists of 13 residues. Germline V lookup: CDR1 PRHDT, CDR2 FYEKMQ (reference sequence). V was cut by 2 bases and J by 8 bases, with 10 bases left in between.

This sequence originates from a man aged 40-50 years who had recovered from COVID-19. The chain uses TRBV13 and TRBJ1-3; perhaps TRBD1 as D (6 bases). The sample consisted of PBMCs or T cells enriched from blood (not recorded which). The CDR3 DNA reads as TGTGCCAGCAGCTTACGGGGGGCAGACACCATATATTTT. Translated, it gives CASSLRGADTIYF.